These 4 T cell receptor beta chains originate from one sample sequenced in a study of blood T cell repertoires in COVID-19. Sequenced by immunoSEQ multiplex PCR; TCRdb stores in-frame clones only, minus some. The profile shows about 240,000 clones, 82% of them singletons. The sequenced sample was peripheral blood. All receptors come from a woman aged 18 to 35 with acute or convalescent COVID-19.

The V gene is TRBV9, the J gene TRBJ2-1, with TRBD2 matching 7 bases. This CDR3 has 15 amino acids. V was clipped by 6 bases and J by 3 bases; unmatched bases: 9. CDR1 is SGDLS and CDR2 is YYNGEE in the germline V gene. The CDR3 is CASNPLADIYNEQFF. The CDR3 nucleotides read TGTGCCAGCAATCCTCTAGCGGACATCTACAATGAGCAGTTCTTC.

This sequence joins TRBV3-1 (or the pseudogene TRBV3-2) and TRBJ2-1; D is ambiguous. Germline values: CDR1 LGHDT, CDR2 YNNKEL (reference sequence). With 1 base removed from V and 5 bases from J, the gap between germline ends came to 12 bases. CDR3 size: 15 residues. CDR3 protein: CASSQGLVLNNEQFF. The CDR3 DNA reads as TGTGCCAGCAGCCAAGGTTTGGTACTTAACAATGAGCAGTTCTTC.

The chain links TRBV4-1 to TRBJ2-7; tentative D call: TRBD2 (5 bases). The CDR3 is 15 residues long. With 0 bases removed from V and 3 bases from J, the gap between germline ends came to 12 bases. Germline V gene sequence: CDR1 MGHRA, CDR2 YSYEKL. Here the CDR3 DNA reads TGCGCCAGCAGCCAAGATTATCGGGATCTCTACGAGCAGTACTTC. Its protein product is CASSQDYRDLYEQYF.

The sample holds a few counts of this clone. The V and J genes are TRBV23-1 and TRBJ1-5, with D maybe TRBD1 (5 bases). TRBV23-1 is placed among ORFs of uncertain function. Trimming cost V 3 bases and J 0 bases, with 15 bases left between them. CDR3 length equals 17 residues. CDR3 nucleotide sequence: TGCGCCAGCAGTCACCGGGGGTTGGGGTATAGCAATCAGCCCCAGCATTTT. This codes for CASSHRGLGYSNQPQHF.